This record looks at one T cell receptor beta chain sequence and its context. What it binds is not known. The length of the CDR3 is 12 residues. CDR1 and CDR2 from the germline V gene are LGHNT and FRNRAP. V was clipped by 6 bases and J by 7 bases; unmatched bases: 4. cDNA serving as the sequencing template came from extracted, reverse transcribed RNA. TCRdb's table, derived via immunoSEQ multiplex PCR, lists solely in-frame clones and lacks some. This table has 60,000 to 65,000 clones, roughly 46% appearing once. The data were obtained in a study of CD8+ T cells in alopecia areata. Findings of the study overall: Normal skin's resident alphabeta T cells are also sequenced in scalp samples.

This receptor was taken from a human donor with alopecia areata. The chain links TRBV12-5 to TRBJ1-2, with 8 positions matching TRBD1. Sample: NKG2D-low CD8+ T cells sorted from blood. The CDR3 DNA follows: TGTGCTAGTGGGGACAGGGCGGCTGGCTACACCTTC. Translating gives CASGDRAAGYTF.